The text below deals with one T cell receptor (beta chain). The antigen is undetermined. A junction end diverges from the germline sequence, so it may reflect a read error. The PCR employed 60 Vbeta primers together with 13 Jbeta primers. Clones were read by immunoSEQ multiplex PCR, and TCRdb kept only the in-frame ones, dropping some. The sample contains around 150,000 clones, about 80% of which appear only once. Nominal health characterized the donors when sampled, though unrecorded immune exposures were likely. This sample is drawn from a study of cytomegalovirus exposure and HLA in healthy donors. Study-level background: The study placed 70% to 85% of its approximately 400 genotyped donors in the Caucasian-associated ancestry cluster.

Regarding the study as a whole: Later analysis found that TCR beta chains associated with HLA were more clonally expanded than other, equally common chains.

The CDR3 contains 13 residues. Germline V gene data show CDR1 as ENHRY and CDR2 as SYGVKD. The material sequenced was PBMCs. This chain links TRBV10-3 with TRBJ1-1; D possibly corresponds to TRBD1 (6 bases). This receptor was obtained from a woman aged 45-65 years in good health and CMV-seronegative. The CDR3 here is CAVSTGYPTEAFF. As DNA, the CDR3 is TGTGCCGTCAGTACAGGGTATCCTACTGAAGCTTTCTTT.